This T cell receptor beta chain originates from a study of cytomegalovirus exposure and HLA in healthy donors. The CDR3 runs 16 residues. CDR1 and CDR2 from the germline V gene are MNHEY and SVGAGI. The PCR had 60 Vbeta and 13 Jbeta primers. This table comes from immunoSEQ multiplex PCR, and its TCRdb copy is limited to in-frame clones, with some not included. This table has roughly 140,000 clones, 60% to 85% appearing once. The sequenced material came from PBMCs. The clonotype originates from a middle-aged woman in good health and CMV-seropositive. The rearrangement links TRBV6-5 to TRBJ2-5; 8 bases align to TRBD1. The DNA end favors TRBJ2-7, so the J call may be wrong. The CDR3 DNA reads TGTGCCAGCAGTTACACGACAGGGGTTGTCTCCTACGAGCAGTACTTC. Its protein product is CASSYTTGVVSYEQYF.